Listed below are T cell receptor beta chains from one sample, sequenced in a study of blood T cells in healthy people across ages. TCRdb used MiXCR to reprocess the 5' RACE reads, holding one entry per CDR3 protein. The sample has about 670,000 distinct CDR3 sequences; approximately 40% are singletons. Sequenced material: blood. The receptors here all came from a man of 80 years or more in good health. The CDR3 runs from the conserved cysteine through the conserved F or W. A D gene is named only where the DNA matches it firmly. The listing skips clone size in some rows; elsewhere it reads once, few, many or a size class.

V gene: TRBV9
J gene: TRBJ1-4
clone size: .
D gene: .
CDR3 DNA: TGTGCCAGCAGCCTACTCTCTAGGGCAACTAATGAAAAACTGTTTTTT
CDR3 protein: CASSLLSRATNEKLFF

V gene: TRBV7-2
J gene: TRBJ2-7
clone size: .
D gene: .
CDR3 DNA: TGTGCCAGCAGCTCCGTGGGGAGAGGGTCCTACGAGCAGTACTTC
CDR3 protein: CASSSVGRGSYEQYF

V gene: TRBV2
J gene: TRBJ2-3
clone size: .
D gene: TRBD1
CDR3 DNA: TGTGCCAGCAGTGAGGGGACAGCTGGCACAGATACGCAGTATTTT
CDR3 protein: CASSEGTAGTDTQYF

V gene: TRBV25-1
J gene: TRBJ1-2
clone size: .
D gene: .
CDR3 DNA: TGTGCCAGCAGTGATCCCGCCACAGGATTTGCTGGCTACACCTTC
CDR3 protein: CASSDPATGFAGYTF

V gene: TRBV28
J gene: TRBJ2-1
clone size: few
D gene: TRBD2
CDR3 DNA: TGTGCCAGCAGTCCGTTGGGACTAGCCTTTAATGAGCAGTTCTTC
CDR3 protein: CASSPLGLAFNEQFF

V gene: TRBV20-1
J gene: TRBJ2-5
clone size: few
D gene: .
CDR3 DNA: TGCAGTGCTAGACCACCCCAAGAGACCCAGTACTTC
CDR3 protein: CSARPPQETQYF

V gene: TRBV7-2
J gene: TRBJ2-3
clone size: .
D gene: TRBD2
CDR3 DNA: TGTGCCAGCTATAGTCGGGGTAGCGGGGGGCCTAGCACAGATACGCAGTATTTT
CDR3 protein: CASYSRGSGGPSTDTQYF

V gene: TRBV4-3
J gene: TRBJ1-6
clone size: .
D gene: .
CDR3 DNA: TGCGCCAGCAGCCAAGTTACGCAGGCCTATAATTCACCCCTCCACTTT
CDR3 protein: CASSQVTQAYNSPLHF

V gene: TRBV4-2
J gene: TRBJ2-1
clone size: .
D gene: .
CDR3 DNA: TGTGCCAGCAGCCTAAGGCACCGCAATGAGCAGTTCTTC
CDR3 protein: CASSLRHRNEQFF

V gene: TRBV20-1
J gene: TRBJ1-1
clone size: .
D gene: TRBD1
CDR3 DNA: TGCATTCAGGGACAGGGGAACACTGAAGCTTTCTTT
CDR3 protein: CIQGQGNTEAFF

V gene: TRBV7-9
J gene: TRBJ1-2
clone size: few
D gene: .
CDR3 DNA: TGTGCCAGCAGCCTAGGCTTGACAAGGTCTGGCGGCTACACCTTC
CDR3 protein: CASSLGLTRSGGYTF

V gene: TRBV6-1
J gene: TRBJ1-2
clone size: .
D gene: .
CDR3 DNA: TGTGCCAGCAGTGAAGCTTACAGTAACTATGGCTACACCTTC
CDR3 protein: CASSEAYSNYGYTF

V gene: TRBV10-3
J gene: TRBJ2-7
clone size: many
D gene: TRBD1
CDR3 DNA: TGTGCCATCGGGGACAGTAGTTCGGGCTACGAGCAGTACTTC
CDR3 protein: CAIGDSSSGYEQYF

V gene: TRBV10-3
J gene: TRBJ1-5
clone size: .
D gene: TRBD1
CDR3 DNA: TGTGCCACACATCCGGGACAGAGCAATCAGCCCCAGCATTTT
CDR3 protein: CATHPGQSNQPQHF

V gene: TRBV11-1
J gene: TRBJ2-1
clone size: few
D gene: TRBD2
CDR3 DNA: TGTGCCAGCAGCCCCTCGGGTGGGAGGGTCAATGAGCAGTTCTTC
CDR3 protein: CASSPSGGRVNEQFF

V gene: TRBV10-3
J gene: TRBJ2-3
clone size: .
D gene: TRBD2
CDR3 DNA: TGTGCCATCAGTGGGGAGGGGAGCACAGATACGCAGTATTTT
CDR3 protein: CAISGEGSTDTQYF

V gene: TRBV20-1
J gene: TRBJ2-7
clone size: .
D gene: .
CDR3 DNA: TGCAGTGCTAGAATGTGGGGGAGCTCCTACAATGAGCAGTACTTC
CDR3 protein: CSARMWGSSYNEQYF

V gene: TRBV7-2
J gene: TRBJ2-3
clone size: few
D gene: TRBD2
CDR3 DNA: TGTGCCAGCAGCTACACTAGCGGCCGCACAGATACGCAGTATTTT
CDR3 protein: CASSYTSGRTDTQYF

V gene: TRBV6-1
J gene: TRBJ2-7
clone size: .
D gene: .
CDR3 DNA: TGTGCCACCCAGAATACCTACGAGCAGTACTTC
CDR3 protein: CATQNTYEQYF

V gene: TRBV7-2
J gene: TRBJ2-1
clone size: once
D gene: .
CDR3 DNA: TGTGCCACCACCTCGGTGGGTGACCAGTTCTTC
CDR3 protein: CATTSVGDQFF

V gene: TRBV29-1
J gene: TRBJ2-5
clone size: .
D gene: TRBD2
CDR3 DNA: TGCAGCGGCCGACTAGCGGGCCAAGAGACCCAGTACTTC
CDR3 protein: CSGRLAGQETQYF

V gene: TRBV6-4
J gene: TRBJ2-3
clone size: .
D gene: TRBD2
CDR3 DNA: TGTGCCAGCAGTGAACTAGCGGGGTCCACAGATACGCAGTATTTT
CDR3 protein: CASSELAGSTDTQYF

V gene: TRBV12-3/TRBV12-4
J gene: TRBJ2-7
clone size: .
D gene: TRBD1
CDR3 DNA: TGTGCCAGCAGCCTAGTGGGACAGGGGGTAAACTACGAGCAGTACTTC
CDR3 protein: CASSLVGQGVNYEQYF

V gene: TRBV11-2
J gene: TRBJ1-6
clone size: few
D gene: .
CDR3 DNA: TGTGCCAGCAGCTTAAACGGACGGATCAATTCACCCCTCCACTTT
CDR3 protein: CASSLNGRINSPLHF

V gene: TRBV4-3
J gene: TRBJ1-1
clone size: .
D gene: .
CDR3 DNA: TGCGCCAGCAGCCAAGCTGTACTGTTGAACACTGAAGCTTTCTTT
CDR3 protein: CASSQAVLLNTEAFF

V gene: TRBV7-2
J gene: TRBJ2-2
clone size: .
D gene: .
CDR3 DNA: TGTGCCAGCAGCTTATCGTGGGCCCCGGAGCTGTTTTTT
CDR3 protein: CASSLSWAPELFF

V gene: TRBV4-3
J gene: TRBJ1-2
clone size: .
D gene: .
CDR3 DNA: TGCGCCAGCAGCCAAGGGGGTTGGGACTATGGCTACACCTTC
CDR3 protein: CASSQGGWDYGYTF

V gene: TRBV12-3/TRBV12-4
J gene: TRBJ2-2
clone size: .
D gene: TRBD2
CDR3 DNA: TGTGCCAGCAGTTTAGCGGGAGGGCCGGACACCGGGGAGCTGTTTTTT
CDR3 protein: CASSLAGGPDTGELFF

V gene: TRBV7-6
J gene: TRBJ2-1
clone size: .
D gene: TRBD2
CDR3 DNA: TGTGCTAGCAGCTTAGATACTAGCGGGGCCACCTACAATGAGCAGTTCTTC
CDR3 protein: CASSLDTSGATYNEQFF

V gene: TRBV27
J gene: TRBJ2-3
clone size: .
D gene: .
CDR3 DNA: TGTGCCAGCAGTTCATTTAAAGCGGGACAAACAGATACGCAGTATTTT
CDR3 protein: CASSSFKAGQTDTQYF

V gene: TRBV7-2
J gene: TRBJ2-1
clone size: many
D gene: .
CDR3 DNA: TGTGCCAGCAGCTTAGTAGGGAGGCAGTTCTTC
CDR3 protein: CASSLVGRQFF

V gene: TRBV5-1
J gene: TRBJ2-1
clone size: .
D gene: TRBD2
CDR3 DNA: TGCGCCAGCAGCTCCCCGTCGGGGGGCTCCTACAATGAGCAGTTCTTC
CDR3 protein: CASSSPSGGSYNEQFF

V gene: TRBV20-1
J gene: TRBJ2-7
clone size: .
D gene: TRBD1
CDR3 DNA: TGCAGTGCTAGCCCCGGGACAGGGGACACCGACGAGCAGTACTTC
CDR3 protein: CSASPGTGDTDEQYF

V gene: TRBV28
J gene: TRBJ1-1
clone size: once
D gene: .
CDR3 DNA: TGTGCCAGTAGGGATGGGATCACTGAAGCTTTCTTT
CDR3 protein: CASRDGITEAFF

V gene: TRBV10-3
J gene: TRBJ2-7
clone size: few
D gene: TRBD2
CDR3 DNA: TGTGCCATCAGGGGACTAGCGGGAGGGCCCGACGAGCAGTACTTC
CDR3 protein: CAIRGLAGGPDEQYF

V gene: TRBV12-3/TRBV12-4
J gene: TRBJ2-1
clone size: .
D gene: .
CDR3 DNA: TGTGCCAGCAGCACTATTCCGGGACGAGACAATGAGCAGTTCTTC
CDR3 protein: CASSTIPGRDNEQFF

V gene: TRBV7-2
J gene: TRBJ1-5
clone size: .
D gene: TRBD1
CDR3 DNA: TGTGCCAGCAGCTTAAAGGGGGCAGGTCAGCCCCAGCATTTT
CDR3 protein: CASSLKGAGQPQHF

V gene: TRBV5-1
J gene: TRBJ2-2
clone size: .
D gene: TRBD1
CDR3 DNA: TGCGCCAGCAGCGGAGGGACAGGGGCCGCGAACACCGGGGAGCTGTTTTTT
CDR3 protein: CASSGGTGAANTGELFF

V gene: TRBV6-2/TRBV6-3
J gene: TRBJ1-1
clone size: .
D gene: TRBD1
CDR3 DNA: TGTGCCAGCACAGACAGGGGCTACACTGAAGCTTTCTTT
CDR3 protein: CASTDRGYTEAFF